This T cell receptor (beta chain) emerged from a study of blood T cell repertoires in COVID-19. Study at large: Italy, Spain and the United States were the sources of the convalescent and acute COVID-19 samples.

Trimming shortened V by 5 bases and J by 0 bases, and 11 bases separated the two germline ends. CDR3 length equals 14 residues. Germline CDR1 is SGHRS and CDR2 is YFSETQ. Study members were between 18 and 89 years old and lived in approximately 25 US regions. Recovery meant two consecutive negative NP/OP PCR tests, professional clearance, or resolved symptoms. This clone is a singleton in its sample. Authors' data handling: Estimation of nucleated cell counts was performed using reference gene primer amplification. Only in-frame clones appear in the TCRdb table, and some are missing; sequencing was by immunoSEQ multiplex PCR. For V, J and clone size, that table is used; D and trimming come from the DNA. The sample has under 200,000 clones, approximately 86% seen once; the top ten hold 15% to 20%.

Sequencing was carried out using PBMCs or T cells enriched from blood (not recorded which). The clonotype comes from a man between 60 and 75 years old who had recovered from COVID-19. The rearrangement links TRBV5-1 to TRBJ2-5, with D unresolved. For the CDR3, the DNA is TGCGCCAGCAGAATTGGTGGCTACCAAGAGACCCAGTACTTC. This sequence encodes CASRIGGYQETQYF.